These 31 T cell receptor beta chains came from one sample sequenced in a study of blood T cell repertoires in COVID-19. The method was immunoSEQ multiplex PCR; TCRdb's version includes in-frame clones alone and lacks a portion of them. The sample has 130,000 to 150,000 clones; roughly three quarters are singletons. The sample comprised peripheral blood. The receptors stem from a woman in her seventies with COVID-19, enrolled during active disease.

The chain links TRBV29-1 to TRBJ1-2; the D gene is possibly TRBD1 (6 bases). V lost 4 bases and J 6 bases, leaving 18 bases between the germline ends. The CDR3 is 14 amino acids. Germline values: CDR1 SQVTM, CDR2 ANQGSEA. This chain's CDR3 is CSVVPNPGANGYTF. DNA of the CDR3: TGCAGCGTTGTCCCGAACCCAGGGGCTAATGGCTACACCTTC.

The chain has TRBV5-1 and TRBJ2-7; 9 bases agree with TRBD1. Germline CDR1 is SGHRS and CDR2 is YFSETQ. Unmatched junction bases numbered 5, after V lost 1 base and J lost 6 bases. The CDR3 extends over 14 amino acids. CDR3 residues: CASSLRTGEGEQYF. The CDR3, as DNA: TGCGCCAGCAGCTTGCGGACAGGGGAGGGCGAGCAGTACTTC.

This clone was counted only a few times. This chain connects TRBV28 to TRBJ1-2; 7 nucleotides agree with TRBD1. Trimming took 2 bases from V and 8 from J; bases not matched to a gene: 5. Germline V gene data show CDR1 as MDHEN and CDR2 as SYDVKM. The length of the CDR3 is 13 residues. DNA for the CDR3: TGTGCCAGCAGTTTACGGCAGGGGGAGGGCTACACCTTC. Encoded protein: CASSLRQGEGYTF.

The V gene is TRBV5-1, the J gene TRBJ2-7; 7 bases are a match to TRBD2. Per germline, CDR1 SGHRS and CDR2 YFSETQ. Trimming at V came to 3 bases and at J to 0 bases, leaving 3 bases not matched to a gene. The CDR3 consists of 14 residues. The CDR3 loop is CASSSRGNSYEQYF. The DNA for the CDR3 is TGCGCCAGCAGCTCGCGGGGGAACTCCTACGAGCAGTACTTC.

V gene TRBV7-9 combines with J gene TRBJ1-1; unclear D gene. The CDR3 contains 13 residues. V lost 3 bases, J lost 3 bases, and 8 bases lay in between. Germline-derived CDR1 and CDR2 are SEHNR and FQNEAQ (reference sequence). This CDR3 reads CASSLLEDTEAFF. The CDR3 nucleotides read TGTGCCAGCAGCTTGTTGGAGGACACTGAAGCTTTCTTT. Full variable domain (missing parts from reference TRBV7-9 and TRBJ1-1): DTGVSQNPRHKITKRGQNVTFRCDPISEHNRLYWYRQTLGQGPEFLTYFQNEAQLEKSRLLSDRFSAERPKGSFSTLEIQRTEQGDSAMYLCASSLLEDTEAFFGQGTRLTVV.

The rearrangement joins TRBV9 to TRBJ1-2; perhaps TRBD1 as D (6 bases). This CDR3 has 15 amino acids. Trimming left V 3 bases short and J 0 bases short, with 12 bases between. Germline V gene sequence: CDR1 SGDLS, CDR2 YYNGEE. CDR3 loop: CASSAGQIPNYGYTF. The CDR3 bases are TGTGCCAGCAGCGCAGGACAGATACCTAACTATGGCTACACCTTC.

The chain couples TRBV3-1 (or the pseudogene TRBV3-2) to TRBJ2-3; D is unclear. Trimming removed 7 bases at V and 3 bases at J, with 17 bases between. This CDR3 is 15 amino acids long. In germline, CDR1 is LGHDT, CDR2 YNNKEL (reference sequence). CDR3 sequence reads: CASTPAFLGTDTQYF. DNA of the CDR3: TGTGCCAGCACCCCAGCGTTCCTCGGGACAGATACGCAGTATTTT.

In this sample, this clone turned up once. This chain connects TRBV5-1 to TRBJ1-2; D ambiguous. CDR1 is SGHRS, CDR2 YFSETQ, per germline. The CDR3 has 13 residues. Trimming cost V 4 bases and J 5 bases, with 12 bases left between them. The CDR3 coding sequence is TGCGCCAGCAGCCCCGAGGCTTCTTATGGCTACACCTTC. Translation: CASSPEASYGYTF.

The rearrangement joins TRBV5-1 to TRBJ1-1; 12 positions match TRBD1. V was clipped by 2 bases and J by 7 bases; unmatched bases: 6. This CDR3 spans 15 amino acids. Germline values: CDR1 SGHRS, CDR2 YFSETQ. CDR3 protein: CASSLTGTGGLEAFF. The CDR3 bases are TGCGCCAGCAGCTTAACCGGGACAGGGGGCCTTGAAGCTTTCTTT. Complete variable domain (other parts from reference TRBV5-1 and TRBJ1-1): KAGVTQTPRYLIKTRGQQVTLSCSPISGHRSVSWYQQTPGQGLQFLFEYFSETQRNKGNFPGRFSGRQFSNSRSEMNVSTLELGDSALYLCASSLTGTGGLEAFFGQGTRLTVV.

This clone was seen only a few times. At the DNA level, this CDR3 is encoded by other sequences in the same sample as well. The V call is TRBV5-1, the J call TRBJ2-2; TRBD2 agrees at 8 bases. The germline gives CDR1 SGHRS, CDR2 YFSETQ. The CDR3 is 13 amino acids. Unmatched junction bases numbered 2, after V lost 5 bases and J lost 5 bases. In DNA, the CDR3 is TGCGCCAGCAGTCCTAGCGGGACCGGGGAGCTGTTTTTT. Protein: CASSPSGTGELFF.

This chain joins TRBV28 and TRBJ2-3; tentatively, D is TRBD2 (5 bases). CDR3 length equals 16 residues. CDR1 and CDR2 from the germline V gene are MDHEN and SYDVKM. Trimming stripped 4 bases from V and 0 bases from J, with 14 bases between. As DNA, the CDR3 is TGTGCCAGCAGTTCGCCGACTACCCTAAGCACAGATACGCAGTATTTT. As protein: CASSSPTTLSTDTQYF.

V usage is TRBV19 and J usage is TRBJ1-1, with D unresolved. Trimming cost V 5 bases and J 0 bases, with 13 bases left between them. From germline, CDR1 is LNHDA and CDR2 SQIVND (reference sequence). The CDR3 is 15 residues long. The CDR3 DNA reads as TGTGCCAGTAGTGGTACCAGAACTATGAACACTGAAGCTTTCTTT. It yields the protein CASSGTRTMNTEAFF.

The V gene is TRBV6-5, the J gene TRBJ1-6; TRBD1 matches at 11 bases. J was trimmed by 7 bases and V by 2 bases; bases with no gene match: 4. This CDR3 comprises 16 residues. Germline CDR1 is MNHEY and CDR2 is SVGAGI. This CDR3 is CASSYIGTGGNSPLHF. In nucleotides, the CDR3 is TGTGCCAGCAGTTACATCGGGACAGGGGGGAATTCACCCCTCCACTTT.

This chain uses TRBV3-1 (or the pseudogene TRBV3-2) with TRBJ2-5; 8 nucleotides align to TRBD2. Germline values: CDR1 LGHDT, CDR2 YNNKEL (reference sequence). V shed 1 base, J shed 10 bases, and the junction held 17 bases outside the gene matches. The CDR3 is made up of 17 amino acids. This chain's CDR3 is CASSQVIGPAGERDQYF. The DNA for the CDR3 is TGTGCCAGCAGCCAAGTGATAGGTCCAGCGGGGGAGAGGGACCAGTACTTC.

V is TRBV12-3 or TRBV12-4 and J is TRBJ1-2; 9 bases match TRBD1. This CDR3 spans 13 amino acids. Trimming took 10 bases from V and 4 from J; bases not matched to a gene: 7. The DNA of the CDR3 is TGTGCCACCAGACGGGACAGGGCCTATGGCTACACCTTC. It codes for CATRRDRAYGYTF.

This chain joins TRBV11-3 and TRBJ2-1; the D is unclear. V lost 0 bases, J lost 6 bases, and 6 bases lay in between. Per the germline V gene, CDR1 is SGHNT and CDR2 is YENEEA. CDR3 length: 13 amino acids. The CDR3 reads CASSLEAPNEQFF. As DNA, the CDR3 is TGTGCCAGCAGCTTAGAGGCCCCCAATGAGCAGTTCTTC.

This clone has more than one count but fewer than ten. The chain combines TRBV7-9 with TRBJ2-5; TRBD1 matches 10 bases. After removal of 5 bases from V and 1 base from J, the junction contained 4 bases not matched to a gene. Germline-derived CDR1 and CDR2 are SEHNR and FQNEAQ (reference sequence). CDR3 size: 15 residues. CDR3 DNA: TGTGCCAGCAGCCGGGACAGGGGTAGCCAAGAGACCCAGTACTTC. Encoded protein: CASSRDRGSQETQYF.

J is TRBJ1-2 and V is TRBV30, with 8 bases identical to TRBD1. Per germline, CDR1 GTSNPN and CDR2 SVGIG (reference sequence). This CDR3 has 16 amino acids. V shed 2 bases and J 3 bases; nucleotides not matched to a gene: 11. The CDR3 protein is CAWSPGQGWGDYGYTF. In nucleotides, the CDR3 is TGTGCCTGGAGTCCCGGACAGGGTTGGGGGGACTATGGCTACACCTTC.

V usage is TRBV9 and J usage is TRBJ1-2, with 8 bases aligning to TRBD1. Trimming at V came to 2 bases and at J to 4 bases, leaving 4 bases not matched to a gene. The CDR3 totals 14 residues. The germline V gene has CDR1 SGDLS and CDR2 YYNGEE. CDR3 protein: CASSVEQGGYGYTF. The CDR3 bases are TGTGCCAGCAGCGTGGAACAGGGGGGCTATGGCTACACCTTC.

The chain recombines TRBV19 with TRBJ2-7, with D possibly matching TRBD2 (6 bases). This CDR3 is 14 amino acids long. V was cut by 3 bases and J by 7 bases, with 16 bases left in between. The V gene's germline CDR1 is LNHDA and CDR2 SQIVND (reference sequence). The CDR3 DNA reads TGTGCCAGTAGTATGCCCCCGGGGACTGGGGAGCAGTACTTC. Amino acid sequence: CASSMPPGTGEQYF.

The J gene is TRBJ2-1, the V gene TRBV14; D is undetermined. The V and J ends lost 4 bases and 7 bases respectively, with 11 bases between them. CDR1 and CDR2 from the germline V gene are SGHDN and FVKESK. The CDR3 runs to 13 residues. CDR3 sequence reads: CASSPVQANEQFF. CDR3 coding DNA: TGTGCCAGCAGCCCGGTACAAGCGAATGAGCAGTTCTTC. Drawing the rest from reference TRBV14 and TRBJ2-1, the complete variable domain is EAGVTQFPSHSVIEKGQTVTLRCDPISGHDNLYWYRRVMGKEIKFLLHFVKESKQDESGMPNNRFLAERTGGTYSTLKVQPAELEDSGVYFCASSPVQANEQFFGPGTRLTVL.

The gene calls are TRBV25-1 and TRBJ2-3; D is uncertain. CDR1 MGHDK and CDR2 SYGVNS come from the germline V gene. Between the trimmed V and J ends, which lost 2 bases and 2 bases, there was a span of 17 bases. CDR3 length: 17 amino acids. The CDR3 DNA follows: TGTGCCAGCAGTGAACCCGTTAAGCGCACCTACACAGATACGCAGTATTTT. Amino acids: CASSEPVKRTYTDTQYF.

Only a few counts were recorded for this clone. The CDR3 spells CASSGQGREEAFF. The CDR3 DNA follows: TGTGCCAGCAGTGGACAGGGGCGAGAGGAAGCTTTCTTT. The V call is TRBV28, the J call TRBJ1-1; 9 nucleotides line up with TRBD1. V shed 5 bases and J 8 bases; nucleotides not matched to a gene: 6. Germline V gives CDR1 MDHEN, CDR2 SYDVKM. The CDR3 consists of 13 residues.

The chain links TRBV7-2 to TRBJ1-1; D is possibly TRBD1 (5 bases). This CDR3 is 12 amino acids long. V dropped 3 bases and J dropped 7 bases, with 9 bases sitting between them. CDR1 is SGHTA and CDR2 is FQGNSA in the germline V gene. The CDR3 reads CASSFQGNEAFF. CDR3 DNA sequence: TGTGCCAGCAGCTTTCAGGGTAATGAAGCTTTCTTT.

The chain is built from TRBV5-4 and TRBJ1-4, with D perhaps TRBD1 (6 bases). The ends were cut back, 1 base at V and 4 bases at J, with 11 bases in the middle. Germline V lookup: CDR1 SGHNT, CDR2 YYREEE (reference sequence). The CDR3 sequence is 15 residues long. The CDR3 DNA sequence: TGTGCCAGCAGCTTGAGGACAGCCAGTAATGAAAAACTGTTTTTT. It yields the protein CASSLRTASNEKLFF.

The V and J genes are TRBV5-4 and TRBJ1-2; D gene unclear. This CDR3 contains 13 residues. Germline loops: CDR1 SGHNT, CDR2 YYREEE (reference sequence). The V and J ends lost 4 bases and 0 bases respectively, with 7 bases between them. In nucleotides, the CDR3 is TGTGCCAGCAGCCCCGTCCCTAACTATGGCTACACCTTC. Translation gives CASSPVPNYGYTF.

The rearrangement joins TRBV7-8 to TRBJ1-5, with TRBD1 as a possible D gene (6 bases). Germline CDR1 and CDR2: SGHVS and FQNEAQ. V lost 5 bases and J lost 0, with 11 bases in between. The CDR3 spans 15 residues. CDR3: CASSLTTGSNQPQHF. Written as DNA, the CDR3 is TGTGCCAGCAGCCTGACGACAGGTAGCAATCAGCCCCAGCATTTT.

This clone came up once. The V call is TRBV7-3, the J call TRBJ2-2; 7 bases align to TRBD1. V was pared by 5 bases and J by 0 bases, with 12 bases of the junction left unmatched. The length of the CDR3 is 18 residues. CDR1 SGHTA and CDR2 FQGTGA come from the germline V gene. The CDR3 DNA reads TGTGCCAGCAGCCAGAACAGGGGTGGTCTTGCGAACACCGGGGAGCTGTTTTTT. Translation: CASSQNRGGLANTGELFF.

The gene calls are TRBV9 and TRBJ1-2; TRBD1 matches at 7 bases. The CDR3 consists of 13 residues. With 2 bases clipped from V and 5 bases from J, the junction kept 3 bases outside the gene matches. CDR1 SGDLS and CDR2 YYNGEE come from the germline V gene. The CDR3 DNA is TGTGCCAGCAGCGTCGGACAGGAGTATGGCTACACCTTC. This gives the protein CASSVGQEYGYTF.

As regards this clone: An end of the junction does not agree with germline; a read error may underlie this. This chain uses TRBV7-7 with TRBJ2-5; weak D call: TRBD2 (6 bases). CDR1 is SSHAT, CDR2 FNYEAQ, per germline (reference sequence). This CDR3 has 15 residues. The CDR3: CASSLADTYQETQYF. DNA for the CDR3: TGTGCTAGCAGCTTAGCGGACACGTACCAAGAGACCCAGTACTTC.

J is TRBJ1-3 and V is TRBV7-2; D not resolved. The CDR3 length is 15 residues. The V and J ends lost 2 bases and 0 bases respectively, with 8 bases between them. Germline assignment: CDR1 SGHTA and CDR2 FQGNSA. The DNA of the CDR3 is TGTGCCAGCAGCTTAATCGGGAACTCTGGAAACACCATATATTTT. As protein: CASSLIGNSGNTIYF. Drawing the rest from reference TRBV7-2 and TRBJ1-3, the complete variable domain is GAGVSQSPSNKVTEKGKDVELRCDPISGHTALYWYRQSLGQGLEFLIYFQGNSAPDKSGLPSDRFSAERTGGSVSTLTIQRTQQEDSAVYLCASSLIGNSGNTIYFGEGSWLTVV.